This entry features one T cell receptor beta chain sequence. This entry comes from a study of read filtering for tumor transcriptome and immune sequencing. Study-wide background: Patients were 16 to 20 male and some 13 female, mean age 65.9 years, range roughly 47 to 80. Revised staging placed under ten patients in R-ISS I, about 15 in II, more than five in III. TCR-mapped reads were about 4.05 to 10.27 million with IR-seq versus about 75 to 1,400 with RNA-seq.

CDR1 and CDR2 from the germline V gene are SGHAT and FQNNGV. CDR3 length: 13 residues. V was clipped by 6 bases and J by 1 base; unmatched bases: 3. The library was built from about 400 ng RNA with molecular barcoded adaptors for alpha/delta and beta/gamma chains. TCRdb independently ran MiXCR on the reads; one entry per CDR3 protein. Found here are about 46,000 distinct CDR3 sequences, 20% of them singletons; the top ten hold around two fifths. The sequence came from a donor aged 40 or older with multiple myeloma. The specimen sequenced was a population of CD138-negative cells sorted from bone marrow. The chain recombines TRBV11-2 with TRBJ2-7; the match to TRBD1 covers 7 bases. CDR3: CASSGTESYEQYF. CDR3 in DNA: TGTGCCAGCAGTGGGACAGAATCCTACGAGCAGTACTTC.